The entry below gives a single TCR beta chain sequence along with its context. The data stem from a study of blood T cell repertoires in COVID-19. Data came from immunoSEQ multiplex PCR; TCRdb stores just in-frame clones and leaves some out. Of 200,000 to 250,000 clones listed, around 87% are singletons. Germline V gene sequence: CDR1 MNHEY, CDR2 SMNVEV (reference sequence). CDR3 length equals 16 residues. The V end lost 2 bases, the J end lost 1 base, and 9 bases lay between the germline ends. The receptor was derived from a woman aged 45-59 years with COVID-19, enrolled during active disease. V usage is TRBV27 and J usage is TRBJ1-6; the D gene is possibly TRBD1 (5 bases). Sequencing input: peripheral blood. The CDR3 region has the DNA TGTGCCAGCAGTTTAGGGCAGGGTTCCTATAATTCACCCCTCCACTTT. Translating gives CASSLGQGSYNSPLHF.